This is a list of T cell receptor beta chains from one sample in a study of identical twins. TCRdb ran MiXCR on the 5' RACE reads and lists one entry per CDR3 protein. The sample carries approximately 670,000 distinct CDR3 sequences, 6% to 6.5% recorded once. The specimen sequenced was naive T cells sorted from blood. These receptors were taken from a man aged 18 to 30 in good health. Each CDR3 is given with its conserved first and last residue. D genes are given only for firm matches. Size is stated for part of the rows, as once, few or many counts, or as a class when the clone is expanded.

clone_size: many; j_call: TRBJ2-1; v_call: TRBV5-1; d_call: TRBD2; cdr3_aa: CASSLASGSYNEQFF; cdr3_nt: TGTGCCAGCAGTTTAGCTAGCGGCTCCTACAATGAGCAGTTCTTC
clone_size: -; j_call: TRBJ1-2; v_call: TRBV30; d_call: -; cdr3_aa: CAWSQGPYGYTF; cdr3_nt: TGTGCCTGGAGTCAGGGGCCCTATGGCTACACCTTC
clone_size: few; j_call: TRBJ2-2; v_call: TRBV24-1; d_call: TRBD2; cdr3_aa: CATSDLSGSYTGELFF; cdr3_nt: TGTGCCACCAGTGATTTAAGCGGGAGTTATACCGGGGAGCTGTTTTTT
clone_size: many; j_call: TRBJ2-7; v_call: TRBV20-1; d_call: -; cdr3_aa: CSAVLRAPVYEQYF; cdr3_nt: TGCAGTGCTGTCTTACGGGCTCCGGTATACGAGCAGTACTTC
clone_size: -; j_call: TRBJ2-7; v_call: TRBV7-2; d_call: TRBD2; cdr3_aa: CASSRGTSGNYEQYF; cdr3_nt: TGTGCCAGCAGCCGGGGGACTAGCGGAAACTACGAGCAGTACTTC
clone_size: -; j_call: TRBJ2-1; v_call: TRBV7-9; d_call: -; cdr3_aa: CASNSGDEQFF; cdr3_nt: TGTGCCAGCAACTCGGGGGATGAGCAGTTCTTC
clone_size: many; j_call: TRBJ2-1; v_call: TRBV7-2; d_call: TRBD2; cdr3_aa: CASSLPRGVLNEQFF; cdr3_nt: TGTGCCAGCAGCCTCCCTCGGGGGGTGTTGAATGAGCAGTTCTTC
clone_size: many; j_call: TRBJ1-4; v_call: TRBV29-1; d_call: -; cdr3_aa: CSVGGPVGKLFF; cdr3_nt: TGCAGCGTTGGGGGTCCGGTGGGAAAACTGTTTTTT
clone_size: -; j_call: TRBJ1-4; v_call: TRBV6-2/TRBV6-3; d_call: -; cdr3_aa: CATRATNEKLFF; cdr3_nt: TGTGCCACGCGGGCTACTAATGAAAAACTGTTTTTT
clone_size: many; j_call: TRBJ1-1; v_call: TRBV3-1; d_call: -; cdr3_aa: CASSQVSGTEAFF; cdr3_nt: TGTGCCAGCAGCCAAGTATCTGGAACTGAAGCTTTCTTT
clone_size: many; j_call: TRBJ2-2; v_call: TRBV10-3; d_call: TRBD2; cdr3_aa: CAGGRGNTGELFF; cdr3_nt: TGTGCCGGGGGGAGGGGAAACACCGGGGAGCTGTTTTTT
clone_size: many; j_call: TRBJ2-2; v_call: TRBV29-1; d_call: -; cdr3_aa: CSVGQGGGELFF; cdr3_nt: TGCAGCGTTGGGCAGGGAGGCGGGGAGCTGTTTTTT
clone_size: many; j_call: TRBJ1-1; v_call: TRBV5-1; d_call: -; cdr3_aa: CASSLGLLRGLDTEAFF; cdr3_nt: TGCGCCAGCAGCTTGGGACTCCTTAGGGGCCTCGACACTGAAGCTTTCTTT
clone_size: -; j_call: TRBJ2-1; v_call: TRBV19; d_call: -; cdr3_aa: CASSMAYEQFF; cdr3_nt: TGTGCCAGTAGTATGGCCTATGAGCAGTTCTTC
clone_size: few; j_call: TRBJ2-7; v_call: TRBV7-8; d_call: TRBD1; cdr3_aa: CASSISTLITGGNYEQYF; cdr3_nt: TGTGCCAGCAGCATTAGTACCCTCATCACAGGGGGAAACTACGAGCAGTACTTC
clone_size: few; j_call: TRBJ2-1; v_call: TRBV27; d_call: TRBD2; cdr3_aa: CASSILLAGGQNEQFF; cdr3_nt: TGTGCCAGCAGTATACTCCTAGCGGGAGGGCAAAATGAGCAGTTCTTC
clone_size: few; j_call: TRBJ1-1; v_call: TRBV6-2/TRBV6-3; d_call: -; cdr3_aa: CASSLSLGTEAFF; cdr3_nt: TGTGCCAGCAGCCTCTCATTGGGCACTGAAGCTTTCTTT
clone_size: few; j_call: TRBJ2-7; v_call: TRBV5-1; d_call: -; cdr3_aa: CASRSEPRDYEQYF; cdr3_nt: TGCGCCAGCAGGTCTGAGCCTAGAGACTACGAGCAGTACTTC
clone_size: few; j_call: TRBJ2-4; v_call: TRBV24-1; d_call: TRBD2; cdr3_aa: CATSDSGTSGNIQYF; cdr3_nt: TGTGCCACCAGTGATTCCGGGACTAGCGGAAACATTCAGTACTTC
clone_size: few; j_call: TRBJ2-3; v_call: TRBV7-3; d_call: -; cdr3_aa: CASSLMGTAQSGGQYF; cdr3_nt: TGTGCCAGCAGCTTAATGGGGACAGCCCAGTCGGGGGGGCAGTATTTT
clone_size: -; j_call: TRBJ2-7; v_call: TRBV11-2; d_call: -; cdr3_aa: CASSLECASSWEYF; cdr3_nt: TGTGCCAGCAGCTTAGAATGCGCGAGCAGTTGGGAGTACTTC
clone_size: -; j_call: TRBJ2-3; v_call: TRBV3-1; d_call: TRBD1; cdr3_aa: CASSPTGTDTQNF; cdr3_nt: TGTGCCAGCAGCCCTACAGGGACAGATACGCAGAATTTT
clone_size: many; j_call: TRBJ2-1; v_call: TRBV24-1; d_call: -; cdr3_aa: CATSGMRNEQFF; cdr3_nt: TGTGCCACCAGCGGTATGCGCAATGAGCAGTTCTTC
clone_size: many; j_call: TRBJ2-7; v_call: TRBV7-2; d_call: -; cdr3_aa: CASSSTAYEQYF; cdr3_nt: TGTGCCAGCAGCAGCACAGCTTACGAGCAGTACTTC
clone_size: many; j_call: TRBJ1-6; v_call: TRBV12-3/TRBV12-4; d_call: -; cdr3_aa: CASSGGSSSLYSPLHF; cdr3_nt: TGTGCCAGCAGTGGGGGGTCCTCGTCCCTTTATTCACCCCTCCACTTT
clone_size: many; j_call: TRBJ2-1; v_call: TRBV27; d_call: TRBD2; cdr3_aa: CASSRTSGSGWSNEQFF; cdr3_nt: TGTGCCAGCAGTCGTACTAGCGGGAGTGGTTGGAGCAATGAGCAGTTCTTC
clone_size: many; j_call: TRBJ1-2; v_call: TRBV12-3/TRBV12-4; d_call: -; cdr3_aa: CASSTGRVYGYTF; cdr3_nt: TGTGCCAGCAGTACGGGACGTGTCTATGGCTACACCTTC
clone_size: many; j_call: TRBJ2-2; v_call: TRBV5-1; d_call: -; cdr3_aa: CASIQNTGELFF; cdr3_nt: TGCGCCAGCATTCAGAACACCGGGGAGCTGTTTTTT
clone_size: many; j_call: TRBJ2-5; v_call: TRBV20-1; d_call: TRBD1; cdr3_aa: CSARPPGQGPLSKETQYF; cdr3_nt: TGCAGTGCTAGACCTCCGGGACAGGGTCCCCTCTCCAAAGAGACCCAGTACTTC